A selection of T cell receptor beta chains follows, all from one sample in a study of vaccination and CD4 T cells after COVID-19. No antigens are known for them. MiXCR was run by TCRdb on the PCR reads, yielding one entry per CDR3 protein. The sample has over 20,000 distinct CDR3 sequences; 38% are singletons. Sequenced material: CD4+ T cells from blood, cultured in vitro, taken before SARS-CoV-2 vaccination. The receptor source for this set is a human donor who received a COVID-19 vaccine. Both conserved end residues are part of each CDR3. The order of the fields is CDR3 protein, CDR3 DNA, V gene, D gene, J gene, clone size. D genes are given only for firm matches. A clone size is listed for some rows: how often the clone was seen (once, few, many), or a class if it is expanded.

CASSQKGGTETYEQYF,TGTGCCAGCAGTCAAAAAGGGGGGACAGAGACCTACGAGCAGTACTTC,TRBV6-1,-,TRBJ2-7,-
CASSWQGGETQYF,TGTGCCAGCAGTTGGCAGGGGGGAGAGACCCAGTACTTC,TRBV5-4,-,TRBJ2-5,-
CSAAPPSSTDTQYF,TGCAGTGCCGCCCCTCCCTCTAGCACAGATACGCAGTATTTT,TRBV20-1,-,TRBJ2-3,few
CASSEISRGSGNTIYF,TGTGCCAGCAGTGAAATCTCAAGGGGATCTGGAAACACCATATATTTT,TRBV6-1,-,TRBJ1-3,-
CATSEYRGGKETQYF,TGTGCCACCAGTGAGTACAGGGGTGGAAAGGAGACCCAGTACTTC,TRBV24-1,TRBD1,TRBJ2-5,-
CSARPGLAGRDTQYF,TGCAGTGCCAGACCAGGACTAGCGGGGAGAGATACGCAGTATTTT,TRBV20-1,TRBD2,TRBJ2-3,-
CASSITQGANEKLFF,TGTGCCAGTAGTATCACACAGGGGGCTAATGAAAAACTGTTTTTT,TRBV19,TRBD1,TRBJ1-4,-
CATSRGGAGTLYEQYF,TGTGCCACCAGCAGAGGGGGGGCGGGGACTCTCTACGAGCAGTACTTC,TRBV15,-,TRBJ2-7,once
CASSYLQGPNTEAFF,TGTGCCAGCAGTTACTTGCAGGGACCGAACACTGAAGCTTTCTTT,TRBV6-5,-,TRBJ1-1,few
CASSLANTQYF,TGTGCCAGCAGTTTAGCCAATACGCAGTATTTT,TRBV12-3/TRBV12-4,-,TRBJ2-3,once
CASSTRQGASTEAFF,TGTGCCAGCAGCACGAGACAGGGGGCTAGCACTGAAGCTTTCTTT,TRBV7-8,TRBD1,TRBJ1-1,-
CASSESRGTGELFF,TGTGCCAGCAGTGAAAGCAGGGGCACCGGGGAGCTGTTTTTT,TRBV25-1,-,TRBJ2-2,few
CASSEGLALGRQYF,TGTGCCAGCAGTGAAGGTCTAGCCTTAGGAAGGCAGTACTTC,TRBV6-1,-,TRBJ2-7,-
CASSTPTGEGNTEAFF,TGTGCCAGTAGTACGCCGACAGGGGAAGGGAACACTGAAGCTTTCTTT,TRBV19,TRBD1,TRBJ1-1,-
CASSFVSNEKLFF,TGTGCCAGCAGCTTTGTATCTAATGAAAAACTGTTTTTT,TRBV7-9,-,TRBJ1-4,once
CSVERASGNNEQFF,TGCAGCGTTGAAAGGGCTAGCGGAAACAATGAGCAGTTCTTC,TRBV29-1,TRBD2,TRBJ2-1,-
CASSLAGGSYEQYF,TGTGCCAGCAGCTTGGCAGGGGGCAGCTACGAGCAGTACTTC,TRBV5-4,TRBD1,TRBJ2-7,few
CSARTSGGAPRTDTQYF,TGCAGTGCCCGGACTAGCGGGGGGGCCCCGCGCACAGATACGCAGTATTTT,TRBV20-1,TRBD2,TRBJ2-3,few
CASSEEGSDTGELFF,TGCGCCAGCAGTGAGGAGGGTTCGGACACCGGGGAGCTGTTTTTT,TRBV10-2,-,TRBJ2-2,once
CASSEYAGSYGYTF,TGTGCCAGCAGTGAATACGCAGGGAGCTATGGCTACACCTTC,TRBV25-1,-,TRBJ1-2,few
CASSFGGTGVSYGYTF,TGTGCCAGCAGTTTTGGGGGGACAGGGGTTTCCTATGGCTACACCTTC,TRBV12-3/TRBV12-4,TRBD1,TRBJ1-2,few
CASSRGYEQYF,TGTGCCAGCAGTCGGGGTTACGAGCAGTACTTC,TRBV6-1,-,TRBJ2-7,-
CASSSGTGGFEKLFF,TGTGCCAGCAGTAGCGGGACAGGGGGCTTTGAAAAACTGTTTTTT,TRBV27,TRBD1,TRBJ1-4,few
CASSWNPEETQYF,TGTGCCAGCAGCTGGAACCCTGAAGAGACCCAGTACTTC,TRBV6-1,-,TRBJ2-5,-
CSVDGGQGALWETQYF,TGCAGCGTTGACGGCGGACAGGGGGCACTATGGGAGACCCAGTACTTC,TRBV29-1,TRBD1,TRBJ2-5,-
CASKSGGHDNEQFF,TGCGCCAGCAAAAGCGGGGGGCACGACAATGAGCAGTTCTTC,TRBV10-2,TRBD2,TRBJ2-1,-
CASSYVGISYEQYF,TGTGCCAGCAGTTACGTGGGTATCTCCTACGAGCAGTACTTC,TRBV6-5,-,TRBJ2-7,few
CASNLDTSANSPLHF,TGCGCCAGCAACCTAGACACTTCCGCTAATTCACCCCTCCACTTT,TRBV5-1,-,TRBJ1-6,-
CASSSEGDTQYF,TGTGCCAGCAGCTCCGAGGGAGATACGCAGTATTTT,TRBV7-9,-,TRBJ2-3,-
CATSRGGGIYNEQFF,TGTGCCACCAGTAGAGGCGGGGGGATTTACAATGAGCAGTTCTTC,TRBV15,TRBD2,TRBJ2-1,-
CSAIGGGAGNYGYTF,TGCAGTGCTATTGGAGGGGGCGCCGGTAACTATGGCTACACCTTC,TRBV20-1,TRBD1,TRBJ1-2,few
CASSETGEYEQYF,TGTGCCAGCAGTGAAACAGGGGAATACGAGCAGTACTTC,TRBV6-1,TRBD1,TRBJ2-7,-
CASSYRVDTEAFF,TGCGCCAGCAGCTACAGGGTTGACACTGAAGCTTTCTTT,TRBV5-1,-,TRBJ1-1,-
CASGLVSGPLGYGYTF,TGTGCTAGTGGTTTGGTGTCCGGACCGCTGGGCTATGGCTACACCTTC,TRBV12-5,-,TRBJ1-2,-
CASSFTSGLQETQYF,TGTGCCAGCAGTTTCACTAGCGGATTACAAGAGACCCAGTACTTC,TRBV12-3/TRBV12-4,TRBD2,TRBJ2-5,-